These 14 T cell receptor beta chains came from one sample sequenced in a study of cytomegalovirus exposure and HLA in healthy donors. Method: immunoSEQ multiplex PCR; TCRdb's copy keeps in-frame clones and lacks some. This table holds around 170,000 clones, approximately 90% found once. What was sequenced was PBMCs. These receptors originate from a man younger than 30 in good health and CMV-seronegative.

This sequence joins TRBV28 and TRBJ2-1; possible D gene TRBD2, 6 bases. Germline V gene sequence: CDR1 MDHEN, CDR2 SYDVKM. CDR3 length: 16 amino acids. The V and J ends lost 5 bases and 6 bases respectively, with 20 bases between them. Here the CDR3 DNA reads TGTGCCAGCAGTCCTTGGGGGGTCACTGTCCCCAATGAGCAGTTCTTC. Protein: CASSPWGVTVPNEQFF.

The gene calls are TRBV2 and TRBJ1-2, with a tentative D call TRBD1 (5 bases). The V gene's germline CDR1 is SNHLY and CDR2 FYNNEI. Trimming cost V 6 bases and J 8 bases, with 13 bases left between them. The CDR3 is 12 amino acids. The chain's CDR3 is CASREGFGGYTF. The CDR3 nucleotides read TGTGCCAGCAGGGAGGGGTTCGGAGGCTACACCTTC.

V usage is TRBV19 and J usage is TRBJ2-1; 8 nucleotides match TRBD1. In germline, CDR1 is LNHDA, CDR2 SQIVND (reference sequence). The CDR3 extends over 15 amino acids. With V trimmed by 4 bases and J by 8 bases, 10 bases remained unmatched. The CDR3 DNA reads as TGTGCCAGTAGTACCCACTGGACAGGGAAGGATGAGCAGTTCTTC. The encoded protein is CASSTHWTGKDEQFF.

The chain's CDR3 is CASRDRVHNEQFF. The CDR3 region has the DNA TGTGCCAGCAGGGACAGGGTCCACAATGAGCAGTTCTTC. The chain uses TRBV2 and TRBJ2-1, with 8 bases that match TRBD1. Germline CDR1 SNHLY, CDR2 FYNNEI. The CDR3 has 13 residues. The V segment lost 6 bases and the J segment 5 bases; nucleotides outside the gene matches: 3.

The V and J genes are TRBV18 and TRBJ1-3, with TRBD1 matching over 7 bases. The CDR3 runs 16 residues. The J segment lost 0 bases and the V segment lost 5 bases, leaving 7 bases of the junction unmatched. Germline CDR1 and CDR2: KGHSH and LQKENI. CDR3 region: CASSYWTGSSGNTIYF. The DNA of the CDR3 is TGTGCCAGCTCATACTGGACAGGAAGCTCTGGAAACACCATATATTTT.

This chain links TRBV6-5 with TRBJ2-3; 7 nucleotides match TRBD2. CDR1 is MNHEY, CDR2 SVGAGI, per germline. J lost 2 bases, V lost 2 bases, and 4 bases had no gene match. The CDR3 has 15 residues. CDR3 loop: CASSYGRVNTDTQYF. The CDR3 region has the DNA TGTGCCAGCAGTTACGGGAGGGTAAACACAGATACGCAGTATTTT.

Only one count was recorded for this clone. V and J are TRBV5-4 and TRBJ1-1; tentatively, D is TRBD1 (5 bases). Looked up from germline, CDR1 is SGHNT and CDR2 is YYREEE (reference sequence). The V end lost 6 bases, the J end lost 0 bases, and 21 bases lay between the germline ends. The CDR3 sequence is 17 residues long. CDR3 in DNA: TGTGCCAGCAAAATTGGGACTTCTAGGGTCATGAACACTGAAGCTTTCTTT. Its translation is CASKIGTSRVMNTEAFF.

The chain employs TRBV4-3 and TRBJ2-2; D gene unclear. Between the trimmed V and J ends, which lost 0 bases and 6 bases, there was a span of 11 bases. Germline-derived CDR1 and CDR2 are LGHNA and YSLEER. This CDR3 is 15 amino acids long. The CDR3 here is CASSQDPGRPGELFF. CDR3 sequence (DNA): TGCGCCAGCAGCCAAGATCCTGGCAGGCCCGGGGAGCTGTTTTTT.

V usage is TRBV5-4 and J usage is TRBJ1-1; tentatively, D is TRBD1 (6 bases). The CDR3 runs to 13 residues. Per the germline V gene, CDR1 is SGHNT and CDR2 is YYREEE (reference sequence). Trimming shortened V by 4 bases and J by 3 bases, and 10 bases separated the two germline ends. CDR3 nucleotides: TGTGCCAGCAGCCTTTGGGGGCACACTGAAGCTTTCTTT. The encoded protein is CASSLWGHTEAFF.

The genes are TRBV27 and TRBJ2-1, with 10 nucleotides matching TRBD2. This CDR3 comprises 14 residues. The V and J ends lost 3 bases and 10 bases, in that order; junction bases with no gene match: 6. Germline values: CDR1 MNHEY, CDR2 SMNVEV (reference sequence). CDR3 coding DNA: TGTGCCAGCAGTTTTCAAGCGGGGGGGAGGGAGCAGTTCTTC. Translating gives CASSFQAGGREQFF.

This chain uses TRBV2 with TRBJ2-3, with D perhaps TRBD2 (6 bases). Germline V CDR1 and CDR2: SNHLY, FYNNEI. The V gene lost 4 bases and the J gene lost 1 base, with 12 bases spanning the gap. The CDR3 spans 15 residues. CDR3 nucleotides: TGTGCCAGCAGTGCAAGGACGGGGGGCACAGATACGCAGTATTTT. This translates into CASSARTGGTDTQYF.

CDR3 nucleotides: TGTGCCAGCAGTGAAATGGAGGTTATTTTCAGCACTGAAGCTTTCTTT. It translates to CASSEMEVIFSTEAFF. This rearrangement joins TRBV6-1 to TRBJ1-1, with D unresolved. The CDR3 runs to 16 residues. Trimming took off 2 bases at V and 4 bases at J, with 17 bases between the two ends. Germline loops: CDR1 MNHNS, CDR2 SASEGT.

The genes are TRBV9 and TRBJ1-5, with unresolved D. From germline, CDR1 is SGDLS and CDR2 YYNGEE. The CDR3 is made up of 16 amino acids. V shed 0 bases and J shed 8 bases, with 18 bases lying between them. This CDR3 is CASSVGIGRDGEPQHF. The CDR3 coding sequence is TGTGCCAGCAGCGTAGGGATTGGGAGGGATGGGGAGCCCCAGCATTTT. Full variable domain (rest looked up from reference TRBV9 and TRBJ1-5): DSGVTQTPKHLITATGQRVTLRCSPRSGDLSVYWYQQSLDQGLQFLIQYYNGEERAKGNILERFSAQQFPDLHSELNLSSLELGDSALYFCASSVGIGRDGEPQHFGDGTRLSIL.

The chain uses TRBV15 and TRBJ1-1; D is undetermined. Germline lookup yields CDR1 LNHNV and CDR2 YYDKDF (reference sequence). Trimming took 1 base from V and 2 from J, leaving 8 bases between them. This CDR3 spans 14 amino acids. The CDR3 sequence: CATSRAGINTEAFF. Here the CDR3 DNA reads TGTGCCACCAGCAGAGCTGGCATCAACACTGAAGCTTTCTTT.